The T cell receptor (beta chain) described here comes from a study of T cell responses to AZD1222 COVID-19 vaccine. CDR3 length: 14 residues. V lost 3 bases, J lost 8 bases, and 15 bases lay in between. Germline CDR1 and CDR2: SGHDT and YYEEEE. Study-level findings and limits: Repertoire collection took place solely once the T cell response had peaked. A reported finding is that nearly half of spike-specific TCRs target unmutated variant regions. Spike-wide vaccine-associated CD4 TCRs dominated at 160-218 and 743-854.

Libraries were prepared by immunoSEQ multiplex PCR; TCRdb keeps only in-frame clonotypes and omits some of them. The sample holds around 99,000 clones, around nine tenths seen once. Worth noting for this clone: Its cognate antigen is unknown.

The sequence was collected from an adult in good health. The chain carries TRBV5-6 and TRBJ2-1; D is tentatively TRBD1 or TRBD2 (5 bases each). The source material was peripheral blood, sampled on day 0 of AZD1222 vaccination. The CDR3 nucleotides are TGTGCCAGCAGCTGGGGGTTAAGTTGGGATGAGCAGTTCTTC. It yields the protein CASSWGLSWDEQFF.